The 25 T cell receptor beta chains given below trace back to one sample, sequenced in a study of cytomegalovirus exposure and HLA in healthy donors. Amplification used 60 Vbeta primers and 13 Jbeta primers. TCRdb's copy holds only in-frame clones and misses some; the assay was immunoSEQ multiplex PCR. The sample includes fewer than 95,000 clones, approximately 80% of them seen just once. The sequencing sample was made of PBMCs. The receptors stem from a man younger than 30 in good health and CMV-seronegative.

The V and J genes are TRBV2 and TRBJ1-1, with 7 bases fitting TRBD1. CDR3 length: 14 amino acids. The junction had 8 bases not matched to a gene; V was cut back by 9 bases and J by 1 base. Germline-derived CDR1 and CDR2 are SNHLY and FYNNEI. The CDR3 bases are TGTGCCAGTCTCCCGACAGGGCAGAACACTGAAGCTTTCTTT. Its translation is CASLPTGQNTEAFF. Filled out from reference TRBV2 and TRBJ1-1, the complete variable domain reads EPEVTQTPSHQVTQMGQEVILRCVPISNHLYFYWYRQILGQKVEFLVSFYNNEISEKSEIFDDQFSVERPDGSNFTLKIRSTKLEDSAMYFCASLPTGQNTEAFFGQGTRLTVV.

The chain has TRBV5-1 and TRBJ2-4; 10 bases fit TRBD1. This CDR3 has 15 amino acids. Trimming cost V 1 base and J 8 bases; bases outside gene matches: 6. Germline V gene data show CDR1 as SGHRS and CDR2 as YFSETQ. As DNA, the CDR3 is TGCGCCAGCAGCTTGATAGACAGGGGGCGAGACATTCAGTACTTC. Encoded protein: CASSLIDRGRDIQYF.

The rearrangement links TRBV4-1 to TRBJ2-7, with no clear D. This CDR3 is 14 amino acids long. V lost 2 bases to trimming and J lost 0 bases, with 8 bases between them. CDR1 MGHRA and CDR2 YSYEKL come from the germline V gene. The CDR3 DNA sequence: TGCGCCAGCAGCCAAACGGAGAGCTCCTACGAGCAGTACTTC. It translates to CASSQTESSYEQYF.

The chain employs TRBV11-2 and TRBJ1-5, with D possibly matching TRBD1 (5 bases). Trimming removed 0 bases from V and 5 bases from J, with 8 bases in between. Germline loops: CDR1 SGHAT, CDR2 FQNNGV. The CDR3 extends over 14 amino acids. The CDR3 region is CASSLDRGHQPQHF. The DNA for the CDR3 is TGTGCCAGCAGCTTAGATAGGGGCCATCAGCCCCAGCATTTT.

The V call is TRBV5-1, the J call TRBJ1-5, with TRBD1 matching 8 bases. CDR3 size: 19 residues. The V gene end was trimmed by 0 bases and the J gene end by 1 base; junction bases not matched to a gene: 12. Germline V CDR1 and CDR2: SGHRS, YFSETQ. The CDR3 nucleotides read TGCGCCAGCAGCTTGGCCAGACAGGGGCTTCTCCGGAGCAATCAGCCCCAGCATTTT. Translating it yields CASSLARQGLLRSNQPQHF.

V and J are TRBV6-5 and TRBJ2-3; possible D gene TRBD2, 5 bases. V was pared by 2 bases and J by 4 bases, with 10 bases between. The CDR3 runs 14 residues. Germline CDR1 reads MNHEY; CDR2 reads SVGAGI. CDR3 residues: CASSYPGSPDTQYF. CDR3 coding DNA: TGTGCCAGCAGTTACCCGGGGAGCCCAGATACGCAGTATTTT.

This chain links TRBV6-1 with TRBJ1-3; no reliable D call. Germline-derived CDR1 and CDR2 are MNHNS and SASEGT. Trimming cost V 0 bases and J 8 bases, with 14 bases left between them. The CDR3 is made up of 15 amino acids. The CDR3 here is CASSEAEWVEDTIYF. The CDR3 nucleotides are TGTGCCAGCAGTGAAGCGGAGTGGGTGGAAGACACCATATATTTT.

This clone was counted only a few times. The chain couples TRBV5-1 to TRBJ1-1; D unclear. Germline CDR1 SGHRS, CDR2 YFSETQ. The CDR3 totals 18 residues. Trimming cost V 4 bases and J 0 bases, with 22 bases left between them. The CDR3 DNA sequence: TGCGCCAGCAGCGCGGGGAACCTGGAAGGAGCCCTGAACACTGAAGCTTTCTTT. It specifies CASSAGNLEGALNTEAFF.

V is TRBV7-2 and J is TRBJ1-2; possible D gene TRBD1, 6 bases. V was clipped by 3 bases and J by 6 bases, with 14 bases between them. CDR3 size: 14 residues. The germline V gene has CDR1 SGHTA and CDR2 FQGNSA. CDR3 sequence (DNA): TGTGCCAGCAGCTTCCAAGGGGGGGGAAATGGCTACACCTTC. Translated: CASSFQGGGNGYTF.

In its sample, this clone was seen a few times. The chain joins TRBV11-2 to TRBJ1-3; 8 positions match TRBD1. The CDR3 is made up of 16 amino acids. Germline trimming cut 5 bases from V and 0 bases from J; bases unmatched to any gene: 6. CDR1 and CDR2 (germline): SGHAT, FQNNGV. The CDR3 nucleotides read TGTGCCAGCAGCCCTCGGACAGGGTCCTCTGGAAACACCATATATTTT. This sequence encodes CASSPRTGSSGNTIYF.

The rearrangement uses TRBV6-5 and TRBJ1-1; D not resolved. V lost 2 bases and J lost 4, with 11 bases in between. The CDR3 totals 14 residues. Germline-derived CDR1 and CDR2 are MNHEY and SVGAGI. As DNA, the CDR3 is TGTGCCAGCAGTTACAATGGGGAGGGCACTGAAGCTTTCTTT. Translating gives CASSYNGEGTEAFF.

The CDR3 DNA reads as TGTGCCAGTACCACCACAGGGTGGGGCAATCAGCCCCAGCATTTT. Translating gives CASTTTGWGNQPQHF. The gene calls are TRBV19 and TRBJ1-5; weak D call: TRBD1 (6 bases). Per germline, CDR1 LNHDA and CDR2 SQIVND (reference sequence). V was cut by 7 bases and J by 2 bases, with 15 bases left in between. This CDR3 contains 15 residues.

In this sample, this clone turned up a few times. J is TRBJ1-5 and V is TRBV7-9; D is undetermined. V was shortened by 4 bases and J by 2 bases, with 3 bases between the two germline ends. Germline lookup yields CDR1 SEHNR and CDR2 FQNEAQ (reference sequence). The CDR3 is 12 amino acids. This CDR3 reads CASSSGNQPQHF. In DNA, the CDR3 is TGTGCCAGCAGCTCGGGCAATCAGCCCCAGCATTTT. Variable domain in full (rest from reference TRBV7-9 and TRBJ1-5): DTGVSQNPRHKITKRGQNVTFRCDPISEHNRLYWYRQTLGQGPEFLTYFQNEAQLEKSRLLSDRFSAERPKGSFSTLEIQRTEQGDSAMYLCASSSGNQPQHFGDGTRLSIL.

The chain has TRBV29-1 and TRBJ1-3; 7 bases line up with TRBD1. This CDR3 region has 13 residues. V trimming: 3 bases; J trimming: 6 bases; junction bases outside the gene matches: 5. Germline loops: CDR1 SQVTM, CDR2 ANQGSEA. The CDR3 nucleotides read TGCAGCGTTGAGCCCGGGACAGAAAACACCATATATTTT. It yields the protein CSVEPGTENTIYF.

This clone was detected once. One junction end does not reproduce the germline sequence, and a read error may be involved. CDR3 sequence reads: CASNEVLKVNYGYTF. CDR3 bases: TGTGCCAGCAATGAAGTCCTAAAAGTTAACTATGGCTACACCTTC. The chain employs TRBV2 and TRBJ1-2; no clear D. CDR3 length: 15 residues. Germline V gene data show CDR1 as SNHLY and CDR2 as FYNNEI.

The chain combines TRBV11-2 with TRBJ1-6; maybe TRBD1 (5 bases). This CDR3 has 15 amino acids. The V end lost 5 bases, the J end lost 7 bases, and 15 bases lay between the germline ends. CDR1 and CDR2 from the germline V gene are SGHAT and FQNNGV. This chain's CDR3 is CASSLSPRQNSPLHF. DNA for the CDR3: TGTGCCAGCAGCCTCAGCCCTCGACAGAATTCACCCCTCCACTTT.

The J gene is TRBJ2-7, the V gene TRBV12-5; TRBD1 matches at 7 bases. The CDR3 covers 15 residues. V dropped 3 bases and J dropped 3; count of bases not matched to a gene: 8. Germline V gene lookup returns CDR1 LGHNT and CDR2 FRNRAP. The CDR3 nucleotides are TGTGCTAGTGGTTTTACCCGGGACAGAAGCTACGAGCAGTACTTC. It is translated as CASGFTRDRSYEQYF.

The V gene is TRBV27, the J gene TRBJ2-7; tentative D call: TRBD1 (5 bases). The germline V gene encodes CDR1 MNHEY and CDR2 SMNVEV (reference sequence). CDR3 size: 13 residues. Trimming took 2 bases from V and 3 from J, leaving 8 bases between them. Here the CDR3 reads CASSLDRDYEQYF. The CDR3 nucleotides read TGTGCCAGCAGTTTAGACAGAGACTACGAGCAGTACTTC.

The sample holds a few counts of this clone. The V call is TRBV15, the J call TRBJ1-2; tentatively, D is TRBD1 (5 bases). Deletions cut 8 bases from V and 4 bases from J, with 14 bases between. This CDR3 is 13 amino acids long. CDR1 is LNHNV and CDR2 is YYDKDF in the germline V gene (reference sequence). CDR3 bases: TGTGCCACCTCCTTGGGGGGTGGCTATGGCTACACCTTC. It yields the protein CATSLGGGYGYTF.

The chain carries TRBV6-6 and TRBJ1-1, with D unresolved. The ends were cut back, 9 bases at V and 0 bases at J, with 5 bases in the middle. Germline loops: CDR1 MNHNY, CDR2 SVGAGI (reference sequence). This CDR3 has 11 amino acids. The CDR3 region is CASTLNTEAFF. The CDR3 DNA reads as TGTGCCAGTACACTGAACACTGAAGCTTTCTTT.

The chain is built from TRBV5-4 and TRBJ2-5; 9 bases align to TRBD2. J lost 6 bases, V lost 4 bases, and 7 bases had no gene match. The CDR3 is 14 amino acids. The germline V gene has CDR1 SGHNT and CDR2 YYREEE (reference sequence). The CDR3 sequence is CASSLSGGLKTQYF. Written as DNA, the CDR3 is TGTGCCAGCAGCCTTAGCGGGGGTCTGAAGACCCAGTACTTC.

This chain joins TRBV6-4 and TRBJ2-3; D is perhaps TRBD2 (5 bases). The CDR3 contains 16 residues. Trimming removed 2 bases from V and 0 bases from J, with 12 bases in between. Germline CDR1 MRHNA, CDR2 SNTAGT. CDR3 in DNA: TGTGCCAGCAGTGACAAACCTAGCCTTAGCACAGATACGCAGTATTTT. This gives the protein CASSDKPSLSTDTQYF.

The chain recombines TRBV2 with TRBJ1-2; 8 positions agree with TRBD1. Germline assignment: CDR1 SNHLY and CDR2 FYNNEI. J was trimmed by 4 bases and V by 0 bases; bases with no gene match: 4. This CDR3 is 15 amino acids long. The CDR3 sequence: CASSEAPGGGYGYTF. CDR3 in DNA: TGTGCCAGCAGTGAAGCGCCAGGGGGCGGCTATGGCTACACCTTC.

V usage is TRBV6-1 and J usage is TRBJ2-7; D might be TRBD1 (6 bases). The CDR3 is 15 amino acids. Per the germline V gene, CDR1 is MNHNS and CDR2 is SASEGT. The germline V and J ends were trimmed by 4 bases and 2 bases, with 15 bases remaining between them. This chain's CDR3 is CASSVTGTVAYEQYF. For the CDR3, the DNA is TGTGCCAGCAGTGTGACAGGAACCGTGGCCTACGAGCAGTACTTC.

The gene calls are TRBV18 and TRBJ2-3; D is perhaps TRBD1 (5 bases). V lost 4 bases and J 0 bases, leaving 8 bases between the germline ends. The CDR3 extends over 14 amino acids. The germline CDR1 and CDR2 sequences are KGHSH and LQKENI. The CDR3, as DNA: TGTGCCAGCTCACGTTCAGGGAGCACAGATACGCAGTATTTT. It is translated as CASSRSGSTDTQYF.